The TCR beta chain under discussion was sequenced for a study of blood T cell repertoires in COVID-19. Study information: Specimens from acute and convalescent COVID-19 originated in the United States, Italy and Spain. T cells, B-cell-depleted T cells, or PBMCs provided the cDNA or gDNA that served as material.

Trimming cost V 7 bases and J 7 bases; bases outside gene matches: 12. CDR3 length: 13 residues. Per the germline V gene, CDR1 is SQVTM and CDR2 is ANQGSEA. In the study's own analysis: Estimates of nucleated cell counts were drawn from the amplification of reference gene primers. Sequencing used immunoSEQ multiplex PCR; TCRdb keeps in-frame clones, though not all of them. The V and J calls and clone size are taken from that table; D and trimming were inferred from the DNA. The sample records some 66,000 clones, less than 85% being singletons. This TCR was sampled from a man aged 55 to 69 with acute or convalescent COVID-19. The sample comprised peripheral blood. The rearrangement uses TRBV29-1 and TRBJ1-2; 7 nucleotides align to TRBD1. CDR3: CSDRDSLVGGYTF. The CDR3 region has the DNA TGCAGCGACCGGGACAGTCTAGTTGGTGGCTACACCTTC.